These 30 T cell receptor beta chains came from one sample sequenced in a study of CD8+ T cells in alopecia areata. Treatment meaning: oral pan-JAK inhibitor, 5-10 mg twice daily. Once RNA had been extracted, it was reverse transcribed into cDNA to act as the sequencing template. Method: immunoSEQ multiplex PCR; TCRdb's copy keeps in-frame clones and lacks some. This sample has a few hundred thousand clones, with roughly two fifths found just once. Sequenced material: CD4+ T cells sorted from blood, taken between weeks 30 and 35, from a patient treated with tofacitinib. Receptor source: a human donor with alopecia areata.

J is TRBJ2-3 and V is TRBV30, with TRBD2 identical over 11 bases. There are 16 residues in the CDR3. The trim removed 2 bases at V and 2 bases at J, leaving 6 bases unmatched. Germline lookup yields CDR1 GTSNPN and CDR2 SVGIG (reference sequence). The CDR3 DNA sequence: TGTGCCTGGAGTACTAAGGGACTAGCGGCCACAGATACGCAGTATTTT. Its protein product is CAWSTKGLAATDTQYF.

This clone was counted only a few times. The chain carries TRBV18 and TRBJ1-1; D unresolved. V lost 6 bases, J lost 3 bases, and 14 bases lay in between. The CDR3 totals 14 residues. Germline CDR1 reads KGHSH; CDR2 reads LQKENI. The DNA for the CDR3 is TGTGCCAGCTCCGTAAAGCCGTTTGACACTGAAGCTTTCTTT. Amino acid sequence: CASSVKPFDTEAFF.

This chain joins TRBV30 and TRBJ1-2; tentative D call: TRBD1 (5 bases). With 8 bases removed from V and 0 bases from J, the gap between germline ends came to 7 bases. The CDR3 extends over 11 amino acids. CDR1 is GTSNPN, CDR2 SVGIG, per germline (reference sequence). The CDR3 bases are TGTGCCACAGGATCTAACTATGGCTACACCTTC. It translates to CATGSNYGYTF.

This chain links TRBV10-3 with TRBJ2-1, with D hard to call. The CDR3 consists of 13 residues. Germline assignment: CDR1 ENHRY and CDR2 SYGVKD. V was pared by 6 bases and J by 2 bases, with 8 bases between. The CDR3 DNA follows: TGTGCCATCAGGGACGCCCCCTACAATGAGCAGTTCTTC. Encoded protein: CAIRDAPYNEQFF.

The chain uses TRBV7-3 and TRBJ2-2, with unresolved D. CDR1 SGHTA and CDR2 FQGTGA come from the germline V gene. The CDR3 consists of 13 residues. Trimming removed 4 bases at V and 4 bases at J, with 7 bases between. The CDR3 DNA reads TGTGCCAGCAGCTCCCTAGTCACCGGGGAGCTGTTTTTT. Protein product: CASSSLVTGELFF.

This clone turned up a few times. V is TRBV5-1 and J is TRBJ1-4, with TRBD1 matching 8 bases. V lost 4 bases, J lost 6 bases, and 8 bases stayed unmatched. Germline-derived CDR1 and CDR2 are SGHRS and YFSETQ. The CDR3 covers 15 residues. The CDR3 bases are TGCGCCAGCAGCCCGACGGACAGGGCCGATGAAAAACTGTTTTTT. Its protein product is CASSPTDRADEKLFF.

The genes are TRBV2 and TRBJ1-1; D call uncertain. The V end was cut by 6 bases, the J end by 5 bases, with 13 bases between. The germline V gene encodes CDR1 SNHLY and CDR2 FYNNEI. This CDR3 is built from 13 residues. CDR3 nucleotides: TGTGCCAGCAGCGGACCATCGGGAACTGAAGCTTTCTTT. Translating it yields CASSGPSGTEAFF.

The rearrangement links TRBV30 to TRBJ1-1; TRBD1 matches at 12 bases. The germline V gene encodes CDR1 GTSNPN and CDR2 SVGIG (reference sequence). After removal of 3 bases from V and 0 bases from J, the junction contained 11 bases not matched to a gene. The CDR3 has 18 amino acids. CDR3 DNA sequence: TGTGCCTGGAGGCCGAGGGACAGGGGGCTAGGGTTGAACACTGAAGCTTTCTTT. Protein product: CAWRPRDRGLGLNTEAFF. The full variable domain, its missing parts supplied by reference TRBV30 and TRBJ1-1, is SQTIHQWPATLVQPVGSPLSLECTVEGTSNPNLYWYRQAAGRGLQLLFYSVGIGQISSEVPQNLSASRPQDRQFILSSKKLLLSDSGFYLCAWRPRDRGLGLNTEAFFGQGTRLTVV.

The V call is TRBV9, the J call TRBJ1-1; 8 nucleotides align to TRBD1. CDR1 and CDR2 from the germline V gene are SGDLS and YYNGEE. The CDR3 loop spans 15 amino acids. The trim removed 0 bases at V and 7 bases at J, leaving 8 bases unmatched. Here the CDR3 reads CASSVAGQGIDEAFF. CDR3 coding DNA: TGTGCCAGCAGCGTAGCTGGACAGGGTATCGATGAAGCTTTCTTT.

The chain combines TRBV6-1 with TRBJ1-5; 7 nucleotides match TRBD1. Germline loops: CDR1 MNHNS, CDR2 SASEGT. The CDR3 contains 13 residues. The J segment lost 4 bases and the V segment lost 10 bases, leaving 7 bases of the junction unmatched. The DNA for the CDR3 is TGTGCCACCGAAGGGGACAGAAATCAGCCCCAGCATTTT. Its translation is CATEGDRNQPQHF.

This chain joins TRBV30 and TRBJ1-1; D is unclear. V shed 2 bases and J shed 5 bases, with 12 bases lying between them. This CDR3 has 13 residues. The V gene's germline CDR1 is GTSNPN and CDR2 SVGIG (reference sequence). CDR3 amino acids: CAWSIRTQTEAFF. DNA of the CDR3: TGTGCCTGGAGTATAAGGACCCAAACTGAAGCTTTCTTT.

This clone has a handful of counts. The gene calls are TRBV30 and TRBJ2-1; D not resolved. The CDR3 totals 11 residues. From germline, CDR1 is GTSNPN and CDR2 SVGIG (reference sequence). V lost 3 bases, J lost 8 bases, and 8 bases lay in between. The DNA of the CDR3 is TGTGCCTGGAGCAGGTGGGATGAGCAGTTCTTC. Its protein is CAWSRWDEQFF.

The rearrangement uses TRBV7-9 and TRBJ1-2; D possibly corresponds to TRBD1 (5 bases). Germline V gene data show CDR1 as SEHNR and CDR2 as FQNEAQ (reference sequence). The CDR3 runs to 11 residues. With 3 bases removed from V and 8 bases from J, the gap between germline ends came to 7 bases. CDR3 DNA: TGTGCCAGCAGCTTGGGGGACGGCTACACCTTC. Amino acid sequence: CASSLGDGYTF.

The J gene is TRBJ1-2, the V gene TRBV5-1, with unresolved D. Trimming removed 3 bases from V and 0 bases from J, with 9 bases in between. Germline CDR1 and CDR2: SGHRS and YFSETQ. The CDR3 consists of 14 residues. The CDR3 spells CASSSPNTNYGYTF. As DNA, the CDR3 is TGCGCCAGCAGCTCACCAAATACTAACTATGGCTACACCTTC. The full variable domain, in which reference TRBV5-1 and TRBJ1-2 provide the parts outside the CDR3, is KAGVTQTPRYLIKTRGQQVTLSCSPISGHRSVSWYQQTPGQGLQFLFEYFSETQRNKGNFPGRFSGRQFSNSRSEMNVSTLELGDSALYLCASSSPNTNYGYTFGSGTRLTVV.

The rearrangement links TRBV29-1 to TRBJ2-5; 12 bases are shared with TRBD2. The CDR3 is 13 residues long. J was trimmed by 5 bases and V by 7 bases; bases with no gene match: 5. From germline, CDR1 is SQVTM and CDR2 ANQGSEA. CDR3 protein: CSGRTSGTETQYF. Written as DNA, the CDR3 is TGCAGCGGGAGGACTAGCGGGACGGAGACCCAGTACTTC.

This clone came up a few times. V usage is TRBV19 and J usage is TRBJ1-5; the D gene is possibly TRBD1 (5 bases). Germline V gene lookup returns CDR1 LNHDA and CDR2 SQIVND (reference sequence). The CDR3 length is 16 residues. Deletions cut 5 bases from V and 1 base from J, with 15 bases between. Written as DNA, the CDR3 is TGTGCCAGTAGTGCGACCGGGACGCGAAGCAATCAGCCCCAGCATTTT. Protein: CASSATGTRSNQPQHF.

The rearrangement joins TRBV27 to TRBJ1-5, with 7 bases lining up with TRBD1. The CDR3 runs 15 residues. Trimming took 0 bases from V and 9 from J; bases not matched to a gene: 8. Germline CDR1 is MNHEY and CDR2 is SMNVEV (reference sequence). Written as DNA, the CDR3 is TGTGCCAGCAGTTTATCAGGGAGGGGGCGTTGGCCCCAGCATTTT. Protein sequence: CASSLSGRGRWPQHF.

The chain uses TRBV29-1 and TRBJ1-1, with D possibly being TRBD1 (6 bases). The V and J ends lost 5 bases and 5 bases respectively, with 12 bases between them. Per the germline V gene, CDR1 is SQVTM and CDR2 is ANQGSEA. CDR3 length: 12 residues. For the CDR3, the DNA is TGCAGCGTTCGATCAGGGGAAACTGAAGCTTTCTTT. It translates to CSVRSGETEAFF.

There are a few counts of this clone. CDR3 in DNA: TGCGCCAGCAGCGCCGCTAGGGTGACCGGGGAGCTGTTTTTT. Protein product: CASSAARVTGELFF. J is TRBJ2-2 and V is TRBV4-1; no firm D call. Per germline, CDR1 MGHRA and CDR2 YSYEKL. This CDR3 is 14 amino acids long. Trimming removed 5 bases at V and 5 bases at J, with 12 bases between.

This chain connects TRBV9 to TRBJ2-3, with D uncertain. The germline V gene has CDR1 SGDLS and CDR2 YYNGEE. This CDR3 is 15 amino acids long. Between the trimmed V and J ends, which lost 4 bases and 2 bases, there was a span of 14 bases. The CDR3 DNA follows: TGTGCCAGCAGCCCCCGAGTATTTGACACAGATACGCAGTATTTT. It translates to CASSPRVFDTDTQYF.

This CDR3 reads CSFIRADTEAFF. The CDR3 DNA is TGCAGCTTTATAAGGGCGGACACTGAAGCTTTCTTT. The V gene is TRBV29-1, the J gene TRBJ1-1; the D is unclear. The CDR3 is made up of 12 amino acids. Germline V lookup: CDR1 SQVTM, CDR2 ANQGSEA. Trimming took off 8 bases at V and 3 bases at J, with 13 bases between the two ends.

The gene calls are TRBV2 and TRBJ1-1, with D possibly matching TRBD1 (5 bases). V dropped 8 bases and J dropped 5 bases, with 15 bases sitting between them. The CDR3 sequence is 13 residues long. Germline-derived CDR1 and CDR2 are SNHLY and FYNNEI. The CDR3 DNA reads as TGTGCCAGCGGAAGCAGGGCTCGGACTGAAGCTTTCTTT. This gives the protein CASGSRARTEAFF.

This clone was counted between two and nine times. The genes are TRBV7-3 and TRBJ2-1; D is unclear. The CDR3 has 15 amino acids. Germline assignment: CDR1 SGHTA and CDR2 FQGTGA. The V and J ends lost 6 bases and 0 bases respectively, with 12 bases between them. The CDR3, as DNA: TGTGCCAGCAGTTCTACCCTAGGCTCCTACAATGAGCAGTTCTTC. Residues: CASSSTLGSYNEQFF.

The chain uses TRBV10-3 and TRBJ1-1; D might be TRBD1 (5 bases). V lost 5 bases, J lost 7 bases, and 11 bases lay in between. CDR3 size: 12 residues. CDR1 is ENHRY, CDR2 SYGVKD, per germline. CDR3 region: CAISQLGVEAFF. DNA of the CDR3: TGTGCCATCAGTCAACTAGGGGTTGAAGCTTTCTTT.

This clone was detected only a few times. The gene calls are TRBV9 and TRBJ2-2; the D is unclear. Trimming shortened V by 0 bases and J by 7 bases, and 7 bases separated the two germline ends. Germline V gene lookup returns CDR1 SGDLS and CDR2 YYNGEE. The CDR3 runs to 13 residues. The CDR3 loop is CASSVVLGGELFF. The CDR3 coding sequence is TGTGCCAGCAGCGTAGTCCTCGGCGGGGAGCTGTTTTTT.

The rearrangement uses TRBV15 and TRBJ2-6; possible D gene TRBD1, 6 bases. The CDR3 runs to 14 residues. Germline loops: CDR1 LNHNV, CDR2 YYDKDF (reference sequence). With 6 bases removed from V and 4 bases from J, the gap between germline ends came to 10 bases. CDR3 protein: CATRRGTGANVLTF. The CDR3 DNA reads as TGTGCCACCAGAAGGGGGACGGGGGCCAACGTCCTGACTTTC. The complete variable domain, with remaining parts taken from reference TRBV15 and TRBJ2-6, reads DAMVIQNPRYQVTQFGKPVTLSCSQTLNHNVMYWYQQKSSQAPKLLFHYYDKDFNNEADTPDNFQSRRPNTSFCFLDIRSPGLGDTAMYLCATRRGTGANVLTFGAGSRLTVL.

The J gene is TRBJ2-2, the V gene TRBV29-1; D perhaps matches TRBD1 (6 bases). Trimming stripped 2 bases from V and 2 bases from J, with 12 bases between. The CDR3 consists of 15 residues. CDR1 is SQVTM and CDR2 is ANQGSEA in the germline V gene. CDR3 in DNA: TGCAGCGTTGAAAGGGGGATTCTTAACACCGGGGAGCTGTTTTTT. Protein product: CSVERGILNTGELFF.

The chain combines TRBV29-1 with TRBJ1-2, with TRBD1 identical over 11 bases. The trim removed 6 bases at V and 3 bases at J, leaving 6 bases unmatched. CDR1 and CDR2 from the germline V gene are SQVTM and ANQGSEA. The CDR3 has 14 amino acids. The chain's CDR3 is CSVPGTGGHYGYTF. The CDR3, as DNA: TGCAGCGTCCCCGGGACAGGGGGTCACTATGGCTACACCTTC.

The rearrangement links TRBV9 to TRBJ2-7; D is uncertain. Germline V lookup: CDR1 SGDLS, CDR2 YYNGEE. Trimming took 2 bases from V and 3 from J, leaving 15 bases between them. The CDR3 is 15 residues long. CDR3 residues: CASSVKGQSNYEQYF. DNA for the CDR3: TGTGCCAGCAGCGTCAAGGGCCAGTCTAACTACGAGCAGTACTTC.

The chain couples TRBV11-2 to TRBJ1-2, with D perhaps matching TRBD1 (6 bases). Looked up from germline, CDR1 is SGHAT and CDR2 is FQNNGV. V was shortened by 5 bases and J by 6 bases, with 10 bases between the two germline ends. The CDR3 loop spans 12 amino acids. Written as DNA, the CDR3 is TGTGCCAGCAGCCTAAGGGGGGATGGCTACACCTTC. Encoded protein: CASSLRGDGYTF.